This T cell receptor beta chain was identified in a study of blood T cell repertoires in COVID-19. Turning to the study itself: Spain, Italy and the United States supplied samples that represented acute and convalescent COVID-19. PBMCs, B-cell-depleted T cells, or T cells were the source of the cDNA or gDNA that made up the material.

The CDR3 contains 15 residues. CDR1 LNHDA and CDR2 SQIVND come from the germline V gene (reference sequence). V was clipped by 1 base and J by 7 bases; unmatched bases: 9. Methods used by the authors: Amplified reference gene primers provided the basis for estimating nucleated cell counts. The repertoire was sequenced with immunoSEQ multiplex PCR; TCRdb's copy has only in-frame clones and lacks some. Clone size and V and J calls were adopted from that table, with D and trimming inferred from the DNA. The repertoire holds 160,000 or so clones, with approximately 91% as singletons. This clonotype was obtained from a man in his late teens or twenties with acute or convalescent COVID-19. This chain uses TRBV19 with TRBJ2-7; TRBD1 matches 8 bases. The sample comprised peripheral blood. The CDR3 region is CASSIAHGQGGEQYF. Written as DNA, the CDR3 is TGTGCCAGTAGTATAGCCCACGGACAGGGCGGGGAGCAGTACTTC.